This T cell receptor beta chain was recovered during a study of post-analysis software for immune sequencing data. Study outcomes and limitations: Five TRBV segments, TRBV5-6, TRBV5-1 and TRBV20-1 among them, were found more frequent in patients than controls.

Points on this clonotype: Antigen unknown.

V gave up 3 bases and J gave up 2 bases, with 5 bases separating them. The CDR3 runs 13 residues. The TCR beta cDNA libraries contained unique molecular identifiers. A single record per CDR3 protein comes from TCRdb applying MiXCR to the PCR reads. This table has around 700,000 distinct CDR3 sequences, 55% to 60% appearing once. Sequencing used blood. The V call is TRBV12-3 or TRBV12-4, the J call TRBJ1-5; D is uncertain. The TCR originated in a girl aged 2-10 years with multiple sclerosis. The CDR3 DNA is TGTGCCAGCAGTTTCCTGGGCAATCAGCCCCAGCATTTT. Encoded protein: CASSFLGNQPQHF.